The present T cell receptor (beta chain) was sequenced within a study of blood T cell repertoires in COVID-19. Study context: The study drew acute and convalescent COVID-19 samples from the United States, Italy and Spain. T cells, B-cell-depleted T cells, or PBMCs supplied cDNA or gDNA.

This clone was observed a handful of times. The same CDR3 also results from other DNA sequences found in this sample. The study drew participants aged about 18 to 89 years from some 23 US areas. Trimming removed 5 bases at V and 0 bases at J, with 7 bases between. Germline CDR1 reads MNHEY; CDR2 reads SVGAGI. The CDR3 is made up of 13 amino acids. Here immunoSEQ multiplex PCR was the method, and the copy in TCRdb shows in-frame clones only, minus some. Of about 400,000 clones in the sample, around 90% are singletons; the top ten hold roughly 2%. V gene TRBV6-5 combines with J gene TRBJ1-2; no clear D gene. This clonotype was obtained from a woman between 35 and 50 years old with acute COVID-19. Sequences were obtained from PBMCs or T cells enriched from blood (not recorded which). In DNA, the CDR3 is TGTGCCAGCAGTCGTACGGCTAACTATGGCTACACCTTC. Protein sequence: CASSRTANYGYTF.